This TCR beta chain was sequenced for a study of vaccination and CD4 T cells after COVID-19. Study-level background: Vaccination of participants consisted of two doses of either BNT162b2 or mRNA-1273 vaccine. Overlapping SARS-CoV-2, HCoV-NL63, HCoV-OC43 and HCoV-229E spike peptides were used to stimulate cells. Overall study findings and caveats: SARS-CoV-2-reactive clonotype medians increased from about 20 to 38, not significantly.

Details on this clonotype: Its target is not known.

The Oncomine TCR Beta short-read assay sequenced DNA from cultured CD4+ T cells. TCRdb passed the PCR reads through MiXCR, listing each CDR3 protein once. Here the sample spans roughly 20,000 distinct CDR3 sequences, just over 50% being singletons. As to time point: late sampling 161 to 241 days after vaccination in three convalescent patients. Stated treatment: roughly 10-day PBMC culture with coronavirus spike peptide pools or control peptides (ViraFEST assay). Wells that each held approximately 2.1 million PBMCs were cultured with roughly 9.5 IU/ml IL-2 and approximately 10 ug/ml peptide pools. CDR3 size: 13 residues. Trimming removed 0 bases from V and 15 bases from J; junction bases left unmatched: 2. Germline values: CDR1 SGHTA, CDR2 FQGNSA.

The receptor was isolated from a human donor who had recovered from COVID-19. This specimen consisted of CD4+ T cells from blood, cultured in vitro, obtained about 7 months after SARS-CoV-2 vaccination. V usage is TRBV7-2 and J usage is TRBJ2-1, with 13 bases fitting TRBD2. The DNA of the CDR3 is TGTGCCAGCAGCTTAGCGGGACTAGCGGGAAGGTTCTTC. This gives the protein CASSLAGLAGRFF.